The source of this T cell receptor (beta chain) is a study of T-cell reconstitution after alpha-beta-depleted transplantation in children. Study-wide results and limits: Newly made T cells mostly supplied T-cell counts and diversity one year after transplant.

In this sample, this clonotype turned up many times. Its target is unknown. Molecular barcoding with unique molecular identifiers was used for the TCRbeta library. TCRdb fed the PCR reads into MiXCR, producing one record per CDR3 protein. The table has around 700,000 distinct CDR3 sequences, under 15% seen once. The sequencing here drew on PBMCs, taken before TCRalphabeta/CD19-depleted stem cell transplant. This receptor was taken from a girl aged 2-10 years with congenital amegakaryocytic thrombocytopenia, due to receive a stem cell transplant.

The CDR3 is CASSPRGIYEQYF. In DNA form, the CDR3 reads TGTGCCAGCAGCCCCAGGGGGATCTACGAGCAGTACTTC. The chain is built from TRBV5-5 and TRBJ2-7; 7 nucleotides line up with TRBD1. In germline, CDR1 is SGHKS, CDR2 YYEKEE (reference sequence). The CDR3 extends over 13 amino acids. J gave up 3 bases and V 4 bases, and 4 bases lay outside the gene matches.